The 15 T cell receptor beta chains given below trace back to one sample, sequenced in a study of shared clonotypes between healthy human individuals. Clones were read by immunoSEQ multiplex PCR, and TCRdb kept only the in-frame ones, dropping some. Of about 380,000 clones in the sample, about 96% were seen once. The sample consisted of memory CD8+ T cells sorted from blood. Documented subset: CD45RO+ cells pooled with CCR7-negative TemRA cells. These receptors came from a man aged 25-45 years in good health.

J is TRBJ2-7 and V is TRBV7-9; TRBD1 might be the D (6 bases). The CDR3 is 16 amino acids. Per the germline V gene, CDR1 is SEHNR and CDR2 is FQNEAQ (reference sequence). V gave up 6 bases and J gave up 2 bases, with 20 bases separating them. The CDR3 here is CASSPGTPNKPYEQYF. As DNA, the CDR3 is TGTGCCAGCAGTCCCGGGACACCGAACAAACCCTACGAGCAGTACTTC.

V is TRBV6-5 and J is TRBJ1-1; 10 positions agree with TRBD1. The trim removed 6 bases at V and 3 bases at J, leaving 1 base unmatched. Germline V gene sequence: CDR1 MNHEY, CDR2 SVGAGI. CDR3 size: 13 residues. The chain's CDR3 is CASRGQGHTEAFF. CDR3 sequence (DNA): TGTGCCAGCAGGGGACAGGGGCACACTGAAGCTTTCTTT.

V and J are TRBV28 and TRBJ2-1, with D unclear. The CDR3 loop spans 12 amino acids. CDR1 is MDHEN, CDR2 SYDVKM, per germline. Trimming shortened V by 3 bases and J by 7 bases, and 7 bases separated the two germline ends. The CDR3 region is CASSFARNEQFF. CDR3 bases: TGTGCCAGCAGTTTCGCCAGAAATGAGCAGTTCTTC.

The chain combines TRBV6-4 with TRBJ2-7; 7 bases align to TRBD1. Germline CDR1 reads MRHNA; CDR2 reads SNTAGT. The CDR3 is 15 amino acids. With 5 bases clipped from V and 0 bases from J, the junction kept 7 bases outside the gene matches. CDR3 region: CASSPTRDSSYEQYF. CDR3 sequence (DNA): TGTGCCAGCAGTCCTACTCGGGACAGCTCCTACGAGCAGTACTTC.

Details on this clone: The junction shows a germline mismatch at one end, possibly a read error. The chain is built from TRBV7-7 and TRBJ2-7, with TRBD2 as a possible D gene (5 bases). CDR1 and CDR2 (germline): SSHAT, FNYEAQ (reference sequence). This CDR3 is 14 amino acids long. The CDR3 DNA follows: TGTGCTAGCAGCTTAGGAGGATACTCCTACGAGCAGTACTTC. Amino acids: CASSLGGYSYEQYF.

This chain joins TRBV5-1 and TRBJ1-3, with 9 positions matching TRBD1. The CDR3 runs to 15 residues. The germline gives CDR1 SGHRS, CDR2 YFSETQ. Trimming took 4 bases from V and 5 from J; bases not matched to a gene: 7. The CDR3 bases are TGCGCCAGCAGCCTCGGGACAGGGATTAGAAACACCATATATTTT. Amino acid sequence: CASSLGTGIRNTIYF. The variable domain in full, completed from reference TRBV5-1 and TRBJ1-3, reads KAGVTQTPRYLIKTRGQQVTLSCSPISGHRSVSWYQQTPGQGLQFLFEYFSETQRNKGNFPGRFSGRQFSNSRSEMNVSTLELGDSALYLCASSLGTGIRNTIYFGEGSWLTVV.

This chain uses TRBV27 with TRBJ2-5, with 9 bases fitting TRBD1. The germline V gene encodes CDR1 MNHEY and CDR2 SMNVEV (reference sequence). This CDR3 region has 20 residues. Trimming at V came to 6 bases and at J to 5 bases, leaving 25 bases not matched to a gene. This CDR3 reads CASSRGPGTGIPRRGETQYF. The CDR3 DNA sequence: TGTGCCAGCAGCCGCGGTCCCGGGACAGGGATTCCCAGAAGGGGGGAGACCCAGTACTTC.

This clone was observed a single time. The chain has TRBV5-1 and TRBJ2-5, with 10 nucleotides matching TRBD2. This CDR3 spans 15 amino acids. Unmatched junction bases numbered 6, after V lost 2 bases and J lost 5 bases. The germline gives CDR1 SGHRS, CDR2 YFSETQ. The CDR3 DNA reads as TGCGCCAGCAGCTTCGGAAGCGGGAGGGCCGAGACCCAGTACTTC. Translating it yields CASSFGSGRAETQYF.

The CDR3 protein is CASSQYSGRLSYNEQFF. The CDR3 coding sequence is TGTGCCAGCAGCCAATATAGCGGGAGGCTCTCCTACAATGAGCAGTTCTTC. The chain recombines TRBV7-9 with TRBJ2-1; the match to TRBD2 covers 10 bases. V dropped 5 bases and J dropped 0; count of bases not matched to a gene: 7. The CDR3 is made up of 17 amino acids. Looked up from germline, CDR1 is SEHNR and CDR2 is FQNEAQ (reference sequence).

This chain joins TRBV4-2 and TRBJ2-7; unclear D gene. Germline V gives CDR1 LGHNA, CDR2 YNFKEQ. The V gene lost 0 bases and the J gene lost 3 bases, with 12 bases spanning the gap. The CDR3 is 15 amino acids. CDR3 amino acids: CASSQDQFGVYEQYF. The DNA of the CDR3 is TGTGCCAGCAGCCAAGATCAATTTGGGGTCTACGAGCAGTACTTC.

Notes on this clone: At the DNA level, this CDR3 is encoded by other sequences in the same sample as well. The rearrangement joins TRBV5-1 to TRBJ1-1; TRBD1 might be the D (5 bases). The CDR3 runs to 14 residues. In germline, CDR1 is SGHRS, CDR2 YFSETQ. The ends were cut back, 0 bases at V and 2 bases at J, with 8 bases in the middle. The chain's CDR3 is CASSLGDGNTEAFF. CDR3 nucleotide sequence: TGCGCCAGCAGCTTGGGGGACGGCAACACTGAAGCTTTCTTT.

The V and J genes are TRBV30 and TRBJ2-1; the D gene is possibly TRBD2 (6 bases). The germline V and J ends were trimmed by 3 bases and 8 bases, with 17 bases remaining between them. Per germline, CDR1 GTSNPN and CDR2 SVGIG (reference sequence). This CDR3 contains 14 residues. CDR3 sequence: CAWSVDLASHEQFF. CDR3 coding DNA: TGTGCCTGGAGCGTGGATCTAGCGTCGCATGAGCAGTTCTTC. The variable domain in full, completed from reference TRBV30 and TRBJ2-1, reads SQTIHQWPATLVQPVGSPLSLECTVEGTSNPNLYWYRQAAGRGLQLLFYSVGIGQISSEVPQNLSASRPQDRQFILSSKKLLLSDSGFYLCAWSVDLASHEQFFGPGTRLTVL.

The chain has TRBV30 and TRBJ1-3; D is ambiguous. Per germline, CDR1 GTSNPN and CDR2 SVGIG (reference sequence). This CDR3 is built from 13 residues. V was clipped by 0 bases and J by 5 bases, with 8 bases between them. The DNA for the CDR3 is TGTGCCTGGAGTGTACGGATGAGAAACACCATATATTTT. It translates to CAWSVRMRNTIYF. The whole variable domain, filled in from reference TRBV30 and TRBJ1-3, reads SQTIHQWPATLVQPVGSPLSLECTVEGTSNPNLYWYRQAAGRGLQLLFYSVGIGQISSEVPQNLSASRPQDRQFILSSKKLLLSDSGFYLCAWSVRMRNTIYFGEGSWLTVV.

CDR3 sequence reads: CASSHGTGRAYEQYF. CDR3 DNA sequence: TGCGCCAGCAGTCACGGGACAGGGCGGGCCTACGAGCAGTACTTC. The chain joins TRBV23-1 to TRBJ2-7; 9 bases are a match to TRBD1. TRBV23-1 qualifies as an ORF whose function is uncertain. V trimming: 3 bases; J trimming: 2 bases; junction bases outside the gene matches: 5. CDR3 length: 15 residues.

V and J are TRBV5-4 and TRBJ2-1; D gene unclear. Germline CDR1 SGHNT, CDR2 YYREEE (reference sequence). CDR3 length: 13 amino acids. Trimming shortened V by 4 bases and J by 4 bases, and 9 bases separated the two germline ends. The CDR3 is CASSPTHYNEQFF. The CDR3 coding sequence is TGTGCCAGCAGCCCCACTCATTACAATGAGCAGTTCTTC.